This entry lists 25 T cell receptor beta chains sequenced from one sample in a study of technical replicates of blood from a handful of donors. Assay used: immunoSEQ multiplex PCR; TCRdb lists only in-frame clones, some missing. Of under 75,000 clones in the sample, about 94% are singletons; the top ten hold about 0.35%. The specimen sequenced was T cells isolated from PBMCs. All receptors derive from a human donor in good health.

The chain carries TRBV9 and TRBJ2-1; TRBD2 might be the D (6 bases). This CDR3 comprises 16 residues. The germline V gene encodes CDR1 SGDLS and CDR2 YYNGEE. Trimming pared 0 bases from V and 0 bases from J, leaving 10 bases between. CDR3 protein: CASSVGSGRSYNEQFF. Here the CDR3 DNA reads TGTGCCAGCAGCGTAGGTAGCGGTCGCTCCTACAATGAGCAGTTCTTC.

CDR3 DNA sequence: TGTGCCAGCAGTGTCAATTGGGGCGCGGAGTTCTTC. It is translated as CASSVNWGAEFF. The V and J genes are TRBV25-1 and TRBJ2-1; D possibly corresponds to TRBD1 (5 bases). In germline, CDR1 is MGHDK, CDR2 SYGVNS. The V end was cut by 4 bases, the J end by 14 bases, with 15 bases between. There are 12 residues in the CDR3.

This rearrangement joins TRBV18 to TRBJ1-1; D not resolved. In germline, CDR1 is KGHSH, CDR2 LQKENI. Trimming stripped 2 bases from V and 12 bases from J, with 13 bases between. The CDR3 extends over 12 amino acids. CDR3 protein: CASSPDDLGPFF. CDR3 in DNA: TGTGCCAGCTCACCAGACGACCTGGGCCCTTTCTTT.

V usage is TRBV28 and J usage is TRBJ2-5, with D tentatively TRBD1 (6 bases). This CDR3 is 15 amino acids long. V was shortened by 2 bases and J by 5 bases, with 15 bases between the two germline ends. Germline V CDR1 and CDR2: MDHEN, SYDVKM. The CDR3: CASSLGDTRMETQYF. In nucleotides, the CDR3 is TGTGCCAGCAGTTTAGGGGACACTCGCATGGAGACCCAGTACTTC.

The chain links TRBV18 to TRBJ2-7; TRBD1 agrees at 8 bases. The V gene's germline CDR1 is KGHSH and CDR2 LQKENI. CDR3 size: 14 residues. Unmatched junction bases numbered 5, after V lost 5 bases and J lost 2 bases. The CDR3 sequence is CASSFQDRAYEQYF. CDR3 DNA sequence: TGTGCCAGCTCATTTCAGGACAGGGCCTACGAGCAGTACTTC.

The chain uses TRBV28 and TRBJ2-7; D might be TRBD2 (5 bases). Trimming left V 6 bases short and J 6 bases short, with 18 bases between. The germline gives CDR1 MDHEN, CDR2 SYDVKM. This CDR3 is built from 14 residues. The CDR3 DNA sequence: TGTGCCAGCAGCCGGAGCCCCATTGGGAGCGAGCAGTACTTC. Protein product: CASSRSPIGSEQYF.

The V gene is TRBV27, the J gene TRBJ2-3; D gene unclear. Trimming removed 0 bases from V and 0 bases from J, with 4 bases in between. This CDR3 region has 14 residues. CDR1 MNHEY and CDR2 SMNVEV come from the germline V gene (reference sequence). CDR3 protein: CASSLSSSTDTQYF. The CDR3 DNA sequence: TGTGCCAGCAGTTTATCTAGCAGCACAGATACGCAGTATTTT.

V usage is TRBV5-1 and J usage is TRBJ1-1, with TRBD1 as a possible D gene (5 bases). The CDR3 spans 14 residues. With 1 base removed from V and 5 bases from J, the gap between germline ends came to 12 bases. Germline V gene data show CDR1 as SGHRS and CDR2 as YFSETQ. This CDR3 reads CASSLPAGLTEAFF. The CDR3 nucleotides are TGCGCCAGCAGCTTGCCGGCAGGGCTGACTGAAGCTTTCTTT. Based on the CDR3 plus reference TRBV5-1 and TRBJ1-1, the full variable domain is KAGVTQTPRYLIKTRGQQVTLSCSPISGHRSVSWYQQTPGQGLQFLFEYFSETQRNKGNFPGRFSGRQFSNSRSEMNVSTLELGDSALYLCASSLPAGLTEAFFGQGTRLTVV.

V is TRBV4-1 and J is TRBJ2-6; 7 bases match TRBD1. CDR1 is MGHRA, CDR2 YSYEKL, per germline. With V trimmed by 4 bases and J by 2 bases, 5 bases remained unmatched. The CDR3 consists of 16 residues. DNA of the CDR3: TGCGCCAGCAGCCCGACCGACAGGGCTGGGGCCAACGTCCTGACTTTC. Amino acids: CASSPTDRAGANVLTF.

CDR3 bases: TGTGCCGCCCAACAGGGACGAGAGACTGAAGCTTTCTTT. Its translation is CAAQQGRETEAFF. The V gene is TRBV10-3, the J gene TRBJ1-1, with D tentatively TRBD1 (6 bases). Germline V gives CDR1 ENHRY, CDR2 SYGVKD. The CDR3 runs 13 residues. V lost 11 bases and J 5 bases, leaving 18 bases between the germline ends.

The chain carries TRBV11-2 and TRBJ2-2; 8 bases agree with TRBD1. This CDR3 comprises 16 residues. CDR1 is SGHAT, CDR2 FQNNGV, per germline. V lost 5 bases to trimming and J lost 3 bases; unmatched junction nucleotides: 8. CDR3 sequence: CASSPWTGLYTGELFF. The DNA for the CDR3 is TGTGCCAGCAGCCCCTGGACAGGGTTGTACACCGGGGAGCTGTTTTTT.

In its sample, this clone was seen once. The V and J genes are TRBV5-4 and TRBJ2-1; tentatively, D is TRBD2 (6 bases). Looked up from germline, CDR1 is SGHNT and CDR2 is YYREEE (reference sequence). The germline V and J ends were trimmed by 0 bases and 0 bases, with 13 bases remaining between them. The CDR3 covers 17 residues. CDR3 loop: CASSLVGPGSSYNEQFF. The CDR3 DNA follows: TGTGCCAGCAGCTTGGTAGGCCCCGGGAGCTCCTACAATGAGCAGTTCTTC.

V is TRBV6-5 and J is TRBJ2-1, with D maybe TRBD1 (5 bases). The CDR3 totals 13 residues. V was clipped by 6 bases and J by 4 bases, with 10 bases between them. Germline V lookup: CDR1 MNHEY, CDR2 SVGAGI. The CDR3 reads CASSLRQYNEQFF. The CDR3 DNA reads as TGTGCCAGCAGCCTTCGACAGTACAATGAGCAGTTCTTC.

DNA of the CDR3: TGTGCCAGCAGTTCAAGGACAGTATCCTACAATGAGCAGTTCTTC. The encoded protein is CASSSRTVSYNEQFF. This sequence joins TRBV6-5 and TRBJ2-1, with D possibly being TRBD1 (6 bases). V lost 4 bases and J 1 base, leaving 11 bases between the germline ends. This CDR3 comprises 15 residues. The germline CDR1 and CDR2 sequences are MNHEY and SVGAGI.

The chain joins TRBV5-6 to TRBJ2-1, with 12 bases that match TRBD2. The germline CDR1 and CDR2 sequences are SGHDT and YYEEEE. V trimming: 4 bases; J trimming: 5 bases; junction bases outside the gene matches: 4. This CDR3 has 15 amino acids. CDR3 nucleotides: TGTGCCAGCAGCAGAGGACTAGCGGGGCACAATGAGCAGTTCTTC. Translated, it gives CASSRGLAGHNEQFF.

The chain employs TRBV6-1 and TRBJ2-5, with 8 bases matching TRBD2. CDR1 is MNHNS, CDR2 SASEGT, per germline. The CDR3 is 15 residues long. J was trimmed by 1 base and V by 4 bases; bases with no gene match: 5. The CDR3 sequence is CASSGTSGTQETQYF. Written as DNA, the CDR3 is TGTGCCAGCAGTGGTACTAGCGGAACCCAAGAGACCCAGTACTTC.

The chain links TRBV5-4 to TRBJ2-5; D perhaps matches TRBD1 (6 bases). This CDR3 spans 12 amino acids. Germline-derived CDR1 and CDR2 are SGHNT and YYREEE (reference sequence). DNA of the CDR3: TGTGCAGCAGGGGTAGACGGAGAGACCCAGTACTTC. Its protein product is CAAGVDGETQYF.

CDR3 sequence reads: CASSDGDTDTQYF. DNA of the CDR3: TGCGCCAGCAGTGACGGAGACACAGATACGCAGTATTTT. V is TRBV10-1 and J is TRBJ2-3; D uncertain. Germline loops: CDR1 WNHNN, CDR2 SYGVQD (reference sequence). V was shortened by 3 bases and J by 2 bases, with 6 bases between the two germline ends. CDR3 length equals 13 residues.

The chain uses TRBV9 and TRBJ2-3, with no clear D. CDR3 length: 14 residues. V gave up 3 bases and J gave up 6 bases, with 14 bases separating them. CDR1 is SGDLS, CDR2 YYNGEE, per germline. The CDR3: CASSGTYLRDTQYF. The CDR3 coding sequence is TGTGCCAGCAGCGGAACGTACCTCAGGGATACGCAGTATTTT. Using reference TRBV9 and TRBJ2-3 for the parts outside the CDR3, the full variable domain is DSGVTQTPKHLITATGQRVTLRCSPRSGDLSVYWYQQSLDQGLQFLIQYYNGEERAKGNILERFSAQQFPDLHSELNLSSLELGDSALYFCASSGTYLRDTQYFGPGTRLTVL.

This chain links TRBV19 with TRBJ2-5, with 7 nucleotides matching TRBD1. There are 12 residues in the CDR3. Germline loops: CDR1 LNHDA, CDR2 SQIVND (reference sequence). After removal of 7 bases from V and 5 bases from J, the junction contained 4 bases not matched to a gene. CDR3 sequence (DNA): TGTGCCAGTAATTACAGGGGCGAGACCCAGTACTTC. Its protein is CASNYRGETQYF.

The chain combines TRBV30 with TRBJ1-5; D call uncertain. The CDR3 contains 13 residues. Germline V CDR1 and CDR2: GTSNPN, SVGIG (reference sequence). Trimming left V 2 bases short and J 7 bases short, with 12 bases between. In nucleotides, the CDR3 is TGTGCCTGGAGTAATGAGCGGGAACAGCCCCAGCATTTT. It yields the protein CAWSNEREQPQHF.

This chain uses TRBV29-1 with TRBJ2-7; D possibly corresponds to TRBD2 (6 bases). Trimming stripped 5 bases from V and 0 bases from J, with 14 bases between. The germline V gene encodes CDR1 SQVTM and CDR2 ANQGSEA. This CDR3 region has 14 residues. The CDR3 region is CSVQPGTFSYEQYF. In nucleotides, the CDR3 is TGCAGCGTTCAACCCGGGACTTTCTCCTACGAGCAGTACTTC.

This chain connects TRBV19 to TRBJ2-7; D not certain. This CDR3 region has 14 residues. CDR1 is LNHDA and CDR2 is SQIVND in the germline V gene (reference sequence). Trimming stripped 4 bases from V and 3 bases from J, with 13 bases between. The CDR3 DNA reads as TGTGCCAGTAGTACAGGCAGTAATCTCTACGAGCAGTACTTC. Translated, it gives CASSTGSNLYEQYF.

The chain uses TRBV4-2 and TRBJ1-1; D uncertain. The CDR3 runs to 12 residues. Germline-derived CDR1 and CDR2 are LGHNA and YNFKEQ. Trimming removed 1 base at V and 4 bases at J, with 4 bases between. The CDR3 region is CASSQVRTEAFF. The CDR3 DNA sequence: TGTGCCAGCAGCCAAGTCCGCACTGAAGCTTTCTTT.

This chain joins TRBV19 and TRBJ2-2; 8 bases fit TRBD2. The CDR3 loop spans 16 amino acids. CDR1 and CDR2 from the germline V gene are LNHDA and SQIVND (reference sequence). The trim removed 6 bases at V and 2 bases at J, leaving 8 bases unmatched. CDR3 DNA sequence: TGTGCCAGTAGCGCGGGGGGCTTGGGAAACACCGGGGAGCTGTTTTTT. It encodes CASSAGGLGNTGELFF.